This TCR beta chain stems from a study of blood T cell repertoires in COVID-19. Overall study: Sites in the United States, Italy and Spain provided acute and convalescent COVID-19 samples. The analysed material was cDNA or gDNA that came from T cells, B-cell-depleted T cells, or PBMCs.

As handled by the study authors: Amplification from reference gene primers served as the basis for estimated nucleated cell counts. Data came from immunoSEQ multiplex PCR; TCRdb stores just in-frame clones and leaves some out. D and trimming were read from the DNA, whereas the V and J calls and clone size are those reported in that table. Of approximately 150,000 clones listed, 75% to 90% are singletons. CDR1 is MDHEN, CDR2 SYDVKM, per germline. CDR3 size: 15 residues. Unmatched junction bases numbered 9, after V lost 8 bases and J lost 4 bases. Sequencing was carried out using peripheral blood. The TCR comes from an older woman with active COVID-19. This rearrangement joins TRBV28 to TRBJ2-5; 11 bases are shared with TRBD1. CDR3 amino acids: CASSEGGQGVETQYF. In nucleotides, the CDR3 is TGTGCCAGCTCCGAGGGGGGACAGGGGGTAGAGACCCAGTACTTC.